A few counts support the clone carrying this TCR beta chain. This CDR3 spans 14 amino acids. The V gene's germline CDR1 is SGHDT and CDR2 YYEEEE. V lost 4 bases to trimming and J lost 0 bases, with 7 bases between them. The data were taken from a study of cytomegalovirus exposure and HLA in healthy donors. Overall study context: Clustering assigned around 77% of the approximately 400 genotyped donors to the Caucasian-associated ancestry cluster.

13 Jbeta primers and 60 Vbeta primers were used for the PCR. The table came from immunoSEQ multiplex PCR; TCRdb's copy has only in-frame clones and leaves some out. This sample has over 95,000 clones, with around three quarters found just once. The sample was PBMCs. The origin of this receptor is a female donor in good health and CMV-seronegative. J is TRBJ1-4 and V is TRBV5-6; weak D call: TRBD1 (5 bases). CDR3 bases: TGTGCCAGCAGCCCAGGGACAACTAATGAAAAACTGTTTTTT. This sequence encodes CASSPGTTNEKLFF.